This TCR beta chain was recorded in a study of T cell changes during pregnancy in multiple sclerosis. The data were produced by immunoSEQ multiplex PCR, yet TCRdb's version contains in-frame clones alone and is incomplete. The sample holds about 100,000 clones; 75% to 95% are singletons and the top ten take about 2.9%. The sample consisted of peripheral blood, taken in the second trimester of pregnancy. This sequence was found in a female donor with multiple sclerosis, enrolled in a pregnancy study.

The CDR3 DNA sequence: TGTGCCAGCAGCTTAGCCACTTCCGGCGGGCGGATTCCCGCCTACGAGCAGTACTTC. This sequence encodes CASSLATSGGRIPAYEQYF. This chain links TRBV7-9 with TRBJ2-7; possible D gene TRBD2, 5 bases. The CDR3 is 19 residues long. Trimming took 0 bases from V and 2 from J, leaving 23 bases between them. CDR1 SEHNR and CDR2 FQNEAQ come from the germline V gene (reference sequence).